This TCR beta chain was obtained from a study of response to subunit inactivated influenza vaccine (dated by TCRdb to 2016 to 2019). About the study as a whole: Deep quantitative T cell receptor repertoire profiling was used in the study to track responses to a trivalent subunit inactivated influenza vaccine.

Libraries were built with RT-PCR. This sample was sequenced with an Illumina HiSeq 2500. TCRdb's own reprocessing of the public reads used fastp at Q25 and MiXCR and kept productive beta chains. A single entry per CDR3 protein holds the most common genes and DNA from its merged rows. The sample table records approximately 250,000 distinct CDR3 sequences; roughly an eighth of these occur just once. The ten largest make up 7.8% of the sample. Study-wide conclusions, independent of this receptor: According to the authors, only a limited number of new T cells may be recruited by each seasonal influenza vaccination.

Concerning this clonotype itself: Its antigen is unknown. No much larger clonotype is one base removed from it; base qualities were not supplied.

The receptor comes from a man aged 50 to 60 who received an inactivated influenza vaccine. Donor details come from another sample of the same person, matched by shared clones. The material was non-naive T cells sorted from PBMCs, obtained 14 to 15 days before vaccination. Explained via the paper, the cell subset or site label denotes: memory T cell fraction.

The nucleotide sequence reads TGTGCCAGCAGTGAACAGCGACTAGCAAATGAGCAGTTCTTC. Translated, it reads CASSEQRLANEQFF. This chain joins TRBV2 to TRBJ2-1; 7 of the junction bases match TRBD2. CDR3 length: 14 amino acids, cysteine to phenylalanine. The kept DNA is CDR3 alone, 42 bases in frame from the first base. The germline V gene encodes CDR1 SNHLY and CDR2 FYNNEI. After removal of 2 bases from V and 7 bases from J, the junction retains 5 bases not matched to a gene.